This TCR beta chain was documented in a study of T cells after somatic rescue of genetic block. The CDR3 is 15 residues long. Trimming stripped 1 base from V and 3 bases from J, with 13 bases between. Germline CDR1 reads SGDLS; CDR2 reads YYNGEE. Sequenced by immunoSEQ multiplex PCR; TCRdb stores in-frame clones only, minus some. The data contain roughly 51,000 clones, about 96% of them singletons. The chain is built from TRBV9 and TRBJ1-2; D call uncertain. The sequence came from a child less than two years old. The sequencing input was peripheral blood mononuclear cells (PBMCs). The CDR3 spells CASSVYPNPYYGYTF. CDR3 nucleotide sequence: TGTGCCAGCAGCGTATACCCAAACCCCTACTATGGCTACACCTTC. Looking up the rest from reference TRBV9 and TRBJ1-2 gives the full variable domain: DSGVTQTPKHLITATGQRVTLRCSPRSGDLSVYWYQQSLDQGLQFLIQYYNGEERAKGNILERFSAQQFPDLHSELNLSSLELGDSALYFCASSVYPNPYYGYTFGSGTRLTVV.